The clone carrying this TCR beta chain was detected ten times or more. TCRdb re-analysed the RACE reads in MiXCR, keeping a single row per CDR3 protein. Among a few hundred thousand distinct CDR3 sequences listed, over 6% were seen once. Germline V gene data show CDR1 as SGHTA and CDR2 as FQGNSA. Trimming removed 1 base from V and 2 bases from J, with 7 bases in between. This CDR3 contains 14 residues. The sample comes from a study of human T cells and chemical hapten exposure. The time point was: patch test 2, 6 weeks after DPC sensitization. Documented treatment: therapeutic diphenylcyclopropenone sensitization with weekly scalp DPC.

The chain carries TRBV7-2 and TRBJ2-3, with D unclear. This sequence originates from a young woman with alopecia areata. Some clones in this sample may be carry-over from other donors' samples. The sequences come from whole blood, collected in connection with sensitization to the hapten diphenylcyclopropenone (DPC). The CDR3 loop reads CASSLVGTTDTQYF. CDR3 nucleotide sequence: TGTGCCAGCAGCTTAGTAGGAACCACAGATACGCAGTATTTT.